This T cell receptor (beta chain) was captured in a study of cytomegalovirus exposure and HLA in healthy donors. Study observations and caveats: Analyzed later, association rates of TCRs varied across HLA loci, with DRB1 most and HLA-C fewest. An analysis was carried out later, and it reportedly showed fewer N-insertions in an Asian-associated ancestry cluster than the roughly 670-donor mean. The authors listed some 160 TCR beta chains as cytomegalovirus-associated.

Primers for the PCR totalled 60 Vbeta and 13 Jbeta. The repertoire was sequenced with immunoSEQ multiplex PCR; TCRdb's copy has only in-frame clones and lacks some. In the table there are 100,000 to 150,000 clones, 75% to 90% of which are singletons. As concerns this clone: Its antigen remains unknown.

V lost 6 bases and J lost 6; bases outside the gene matches: 13. The CDR3 spans 15 residues. From germline, CDR1 is GTSNPN and CDR2 SVGIG (reference sequence). This sequence was found in a man aged 18 to 30 in good health and CMV-seropositive. This chain uses TRBV30 with TRBJ2-2, with 7 bases matching TRBD1. Sequenced: PBMCs. The CDR3 spells CACPAEQGSSGELFF. The CDR3 region has the DNA TGTGCCTGCCCAGCGGAACAGGGGAGCTCCGGGGAGCTGTTTTTT.